This T cell receptor beta chain was retrieved from a study of cytomegalovirus exposure and HLA in healthy donors. Study at large: In a later analysis, it was reported that the approximately 110 validation repertoires had been produced on the same platform as the 500 to 850 repertoires belonging to the first cohort.

Generated by immunoSEQ multiplex PCR, the TCRdb table keeps only in-frame clones and is missing some. The sample holds about 73,000 clones; roughly 95% are singletons and the top ten take 3% to 4%. The CDR3 loop spans 15 amino acids. Germline assignment: CDR1 MNHNY and CDR2 SVGAGI (reference sequence). With V trimmed by 2 bases and J by 3 bases, 3 bases remained unmatched. The material sequenced was PBMCs. The chain combines TRBV6-6 with TRBJ1-4; TRBD1 aligns across 7 bases. This clonotype was obtained from a man aged 18 to 29 in good health and CMV-seronegative. CDR3 sequence (DNA): TGTGCCAGCAGTTACCTCGGGACAGCTAATGAAAAACTGTTTTTT. Translation gives CASSYLGTANEKLFF.